This TCR beta chain was documented in a study of blood T cell repertoires in COVID-19. Study-wide context: In each case, the material was cDNA or gDNA derived from T cells, B-cell-depleted T cells, or PBMCs.

Per the germline V gene, CDR1 is MDHEN and CDR2 is SYDVKM. The junction had 2 bases not matched to a gene; V was cut back by 1 base and J by 0 bases. The CDR3 is 16 amino acids. In the source study's methods: The assay estimated nucleated cells by amplifying reference gene primers. Only in-frame clones appear in the TCRdb table, and some are missing; sequencing was by immunoSEQ multiplex PCR. V and J calls plus clone size are reproduced from that table; the DNA served to infer D and trimming. The data show approximately 300,000 clones, around 84% seen once. Recruitment covered about 25 US areas and drew participants whose ages spanned about 18 to 90 years.

This sequence joins TRBV28 and TRBJ2-7, with 11 bases that match TRBD2. The sample was PBMCs or T cells enriched from blood (not recorded which). The clonotype originates from a woman younger than 45 who had been exposed to COVID-19. Written as DNA, the CDR3 is TGTGCCAGCAGTTTATCCGGGACTAGCGGCTCCTACGAGCAGTACTTC. It is translated as CASSLSGTSGSYEQYF.